Listed here are 27 T cell receptor beta chains from one sample, sequenced in a study of beta chain features in type 1 diabetes. Whole-study findings and limits: Moderately but significantly shorter TCRB CDR3s were found in Type 1 diabetes patients in all four CD4+ subsets.

Every bit of the isolated RNA underwent reverse transcription, so sequencing read expressed TCRB transcripts. Data came from immunoSEQ multiplex PCR; TCRdb stores just in-frame clones and leaves some out. The sample holds roughly 180,000 clones, almost 8% seen once. The antigens of these receptors remain unknown. What was sequenced was central memory CD4+ T cells from blood. The source of these receptors is a young man with type 1 diabetes.

The V call is TRBV5-4, the J call TRBJ2-5, with a weak D call TRBD2 (7 bases). V was clipped by 4 bases and J by 7 bases, with 23 bases between them. The CDR3 has 16 residues. Germline CDR1 and CDR2: SGHNT and YYREEE (reference sequence). The CDR3 protein is CASSPPNKGGRRTQYF. The CDR3 DNA reads TGTGCCAGCAGCCCACCCAATAAGGGGGGGCGCAGGACCCAGTACTTC.

This clone was counted a few times. The CDR3 sequence is CASRGGYIQYF. For the CDR3, the DNA is TGTGCCAGCAGGGGGGGGTACATTCAGTACTTC. V is TRBV6-6 and J is TRBJ2-4; 7 bases map to TRBD2. This CDR3 is 11 amino acids long. Germline CDR1 is MNHNY and CDR2 is SVGAGI (reference sequence). Unmatched junction bases numbered 1, after V lost 6 bases and J lost 8 bases.

This clone was observed a few times. The chain links TRBV7-9 to TRBJ1-2; 9 bases match TRBD1. The CDR3 contains 15 residues. Germline CDR1 and CDR2: SEHNR and FQNEAQ (reference sequence). J gave up 2 bases and V 5 bases, and 6 bases lay outside the gene matches. The CDR3 spells CASSIHRGQNYGYTF. As DNA, the CDR3 is TGTGCCAGCAGCATCCACAGGGGGCAGAACTATGGCTACACCTTC.

This clone has just a few counts. The chain's CDR3 is CASRWTSGGAEETQYF. CDR3 sequence (DNA): TGTGCCAGCAGATGGACTAGCGGGGGGGCGGAAGAGACCCAGTACTTC. The chain recombines TRBV28 with TRBJ2-5; 15 bases match TRBD2. V gave up 6 bases and J gave up 3 bases; unmatched junction bases: 5. The CDR3 extends over 16 amino acids. Per germline, CDR1 MDHEN and CDR2 SYDVKM. Combining the CDR3 with reference TRBV28 and TRBJ2-5 gives the whole variable domain DVKVTQSSRYLVKRTGEKVFLECVQDMDHENMFWYRQDPGLGLRLIYFSYDVKMKEKGDIPEGYSVSREKKERFSLILESASTNQTSMYLCASRWTSGGAEETQYFGPGTRLLVL.

In this sample, this clone turned up a few times. The J gene is TRBJ2-1, the V gene TRBV10-3, with a tentative D call TRBD2 (5 bases). This CDR3 is 15 amino acids long. Trimming shortened V by 0 bases and J by 2 bases, and 8 bases separated the two germline ends. The germline gives CDR1 ENHRY, CDR2 SYGVKD. The CDR3 nucleotides are TGTGCCATCAGTGAGTCGCTGGAGGCCTACAATGAGCAGTTCTTC. Amino acid sequence: CAISESLEAYNEQFF.

V usage is TRBV5-4 and J usage is TRBJ2-1, with 9 bases fitting TRBD1. V lost 5 bases, J lost 6 bases, and 15 bases stayed unmatched. CDR3 length equals 17 residues. Germline assignment: CDR1 SGHNT and CDR2 YYREEE (reference sequence). The CDR3 nucleotides are TGTGCCAGCAGTTCCCCGACAGGGGGAGTGGTACGCAATGAGCAGTTCTTC. Its protein is CASSSPTGGVVRNEQFF.

The V gene is TRBV4-2, the J gene TRBJ1-2; D perhaps matches TRBD1 (6 bases). This CDR3 is 17 amino acids long. Germline assignment: CDR1 LGHNA and CDR2 YNFKEQ. The germline V and J ends were trimmed by 3 bases and 4 bases, with 21 bases remaining between them. The DNA for the CDR3 is TGTGCCAGCAGCCATGACCCGACAGGCCTCGTAATCTATGGCTACACCTTC. This sequence encodes CASSHDPTGLVIYGYTF.

This clone was detected ten times or more. J is TRBJ2-2 and V is TRBV10-3; 9 positions agree with TRBD1. Germline assignment: CDR1 ENHRY and CDR2 SYGVKD. The ends lost 4 bases at V and 3 bases at J; junction bases unmatched: 0. CDR3 size: 14 residues. The CDR3 DNA sequence: TGTGCCATCAGTGGACAGGGGGACACCGGGGAGCTGTTTTTT. It codes for CAISGQGDTGELFF.

The V and J genes are TRBV27 and TRBJ2-1; 7 bases align to TRBD2. In germline, CDR1 is MNHEY, CDR2 SMNVEV (reference sequence). There are 16 residues in the CDR3. V shed 3 bases and J 7 bases; nucleotides not matched to a gene: 12. The CDR3 reads CASSFPKRAGRNEQFF. CDR3 DNA: TGTGCCAGCAGTTTTCCCAAACGAGCGGGAAGGAATGAGCAGTTCTTC.

This clone was counted between two and nine times. The sample holds other DNA sequences that translate to the same CDR3. This sequence joins TRBV7-2 and TRBJ2-2, with D hard to call. The CDR3 runs to 14 residues. V lost 0 bases and J 0 bases, leaving 2 bases between the germline ends. Germline assignment: CDR1 SGHTA and CDR2 FQGNSA. The CDR3 DNA sequence: TGTGCCAGCAGCTTAGCCGCGAACACCGGGGAGCTGTTTTTT. Translated, it gives CASSLAANTGELFF.

V is TRBV7-9 and J is TRBJ2-3; 8 nucleotides line up with TRBD2. Trimming at V came to 4 bases and at J to 7 bases, leaving 7 bases not matched to a gene. CDR1 and CDR2 (germline): SEHNR, FQNEAQ (reference sequence). This CDR3 is 14 amino acids long. The CDR3 nucleotides are TGTGCCAGCAGCTCGAGCGGGGGTCTCTATACGCAGTATTTT. Its protein is CASSSSGGLYTQYF.

V and J are TRBV5-4 and TRBJ1-3; D call uncertain. This CDR3 comprises 13 residues. Germline CDR1 and CDR2: SGHNT and YYREEE (reference sequence). V shed 5 bases and J shed 0 bases, with 6 bases lying between them. Written as DNA, the CDR3 is TGTGCCAGCAGGGGAGCCTCTGGAAACACCATATATTTT. It specifies CASRGASGNTIYF.

The V and J genes are TRBV7-9 and TRBJ2-3; TRBD2 matches at 9 bases. The CDR3 consists of 16 residues. The trim removed 0 bases at V and 3 bases at J, leaving 4 bases unmatched. Germline assignment: CDR1 SEHNR and CDR2 FQNEAQ (reference sequence). The CDR3 protein is CASSLASGSRTDTQYF. DNA for the CDR3: TGTGCCAGCAGCTTAGCTAGCGGGAGTCGAACAGATACGCAGTATTTT.

The rearrangement links TRBV5-4 to TRBJ2-6, with D unclear. The length of the CDR3 is 14 residues. Trimming took off 4 bases at V and 0 bases at J, with 5 bases between the two ends. Germline V gene data show CDR1 as SGHNT and CDR2 as YYREEE (reference sequence). This chain's CDR3 is CASSLRSGANVLTF. In nucleotides, the CDR3 is TGTGCCAGCAGCCTGCGCTCTGGGGCCAACGTCCTGACTTTC.

This chain connects TRBV4-1 to TRBJ1-1, with D maybe TRBD1 (5 bases). The CDR3 contains 14 residues. Germline CDR1 and CDR2: MGHRA and YSYEKL. V lost 3 bases and J lost 2, with 10 bases in between. DNA for the CDR3: TGCGCCAGCAGCCACATGGGACTTAACACTGAAGCTTTCTTT. This gives the protein CASSHMGLNTEAFF.

The rearrangement uses TRBV2 and TRBJ1-4; D is unresolved. The CDR3 extends over 13 amino acids. CDR1 and CDR2 (germline): SNHLY, FYNNEI. Trimming removed 7 bases at V and 5 bases at J, with 11 bases between. The CDR3 nucleotides are TGTGCCAGCATATTAGCGATGAATGAAAAACTGTTTTTT. Its translation is CASILAMNEKLFF.

This clone was seen repeatedly, ten times or more. The rearrangement links TRBV7-2 to TRBJ1-1, with D tentatively TRBD1 (5 bases). This CDR3 is built from 15 residues. V gave up 2 bases and J gave up 6 bases, with 16 bases separating them. Germline V lookup: CDR1 SGHTA, CDR2 FQGNSA. The CDR3 DNA reads as TGTGCCAGCAGCTTAATGCCAGGGAGGGATGCTGAAGCTTTCTTT. It encodes CASSLMPGRDAEAFF.

This clone has only a few counts. V and J are TRBV9 and TRBJ2-3, with D maybe TRBD2 (5 bases). The CDR3 runs 17 residues. V lost 0 bases to trimming and J lost 6 bases, with 20 bases between them. Germline V gene sequence: CDR1 SGDLS, CDR2 YYNGEE. The CDR3 DNA reads as TGTGCCAGCAGCGTAGTCGGATTAGCAAACAGAGGGGATACGCAGTATTTT. It is translated as CASSVVGLANRGDTQYF.

In its sample, this clone was seen a few times. V and J are TRBV7-2 and TRBJ2-3; tentative D call: TRBD2 (5 bases). The germline V gene has CDR1 SGHTA and CDR2 FQGNSA. V was cut by 3 bases and J by 1 base, with 8 bases left in between. The CDR3 totals 14 residues. Here the CDR3 reads CASSFHGGTDTQYF. DNA for the CDR3: TGTGCCAGCAGCTTTCACGGGGGCACAGATACGCAGTATTTT.

This clone was seen repeatedly, ten times or more. The CDR3 nucleotides read TGCAGCGCCTGGGAAGGGGGGGAAACTCAGCCCCAGCATTTT. Protein sequence: CSAWEGGETQPQHF. The V gene is TRBV29-1, the J gene TRBJ1-5; TRBD1 is a possible D gene (6 bases). Germline CDR1 reads SQVTM; CDR2 reads ANQGSEA. V lost 7 bases and J 6 bases, leaving 19 bases between the germline ends. The CDR3 extends over 14 amino acids.

This clone has just a few counts. The chain has TRBV28 and TRBJ1-2; D is undetermined. V was shortened by 4 bases and J by 3 bases, with 6 bases between the two germline ends. Germline-derived CDR1 and CDR2 are MDHEN and SYDVKM. This CDR3 is 12 amino acids long. CDR3 in amino acids: CASSSSDYGYTF. CDR3 sequence (DNA): TGTGCCAGCAGTTCCAGTGACTATGGCTACACCTTC.

This clone was counted only a few times. The chain employs TRBV19 and TRBJ1-2; D possibly corresponds to TRBD1 (5 bases). With 7 bases removed from V and 3 bases from J, the gap between germline ends came to 12 bases. Germline V gene lookup returns CDR1 LNHDA and CDR2 SQIVND (reference sequence). This CDR3 contains 13 residues. CDR3 protein: CASTRDNDYGYTF. CDR3 nucleotide sequence: TGTGCCAGTACCAGGGATAATGACTATGGCTACACCTTC.

For the CDR3, the DNA is TGTGCCAGCAGCTTAGGGAGATACAATGAGCAGTTCTTC. The encoded protein is CASSLGRYNEQFF. The chain recombines TRBV11-3 with TRBJ2-1; D remains ambiguous. Trimming shortened V by 1 base and J by 4 bases, and 5 bases separated the two germline ends. Germline V gives CDR1 SGHNT, CDR2 YENEEA. The CDR3 sequence is 13 residues long.

This chain uses TRBV15 with TRBJ2-1; perhaps TRBD1 as D (6 bases). V was trimmed by 0 bases and J by 7 bases, leaving 16 bases between them. This CDR3 is built from 16 residues. CDR1 is LNHNV, CDR2 YYDKDF, per germline (reference sequence). The DNA of the CDR3 is TGTGCCACCAGCAGAGATGGGCTAGACAGGTGGAATGAGCAGTTCTTC. It translates to CATSRDGLDRWNEQFF.

V and J are TRBV7-2 and TRBJ2-7; a possible D gene is TRBD2 (5 bases). CDR1 is SGHTA and CDR2 is FQGNSA in the germline V gene. V was pared by 6 bases and J by 2 bases, with 11 bases between. The CDR3 consists of 13 residues. CDR3 in DNA: TGTGCCAGCAGTTACAGACTACCCTACGAGCAGTACTTC. This codes for CASSYRLPYEQYF.

This clone was detected only a few times. The V call is TRBV4-2, the J call TRBJ1-1; D perhaps matches TRBD1 (5 bases). The CDR3 extends over 14 amino acids. Trimming took off 0 bases at V and 7 bases at J, with 12 bases between the two ends. Germline assignment: CDR1 LGHNA and CDR2 YNFKEQ. The CDR3 DNA follows: TGTGCCAGCAGCCAAGATAAGGCTCAGGGTGAAGCTTTCTTT. Translating gives CASSQDKAQGEAFF.

There are a few counts of this clone. This chain links TRBV29-1 with TRBJ2-7; possibly TRBD1 for D (6 bases). There are 13 residues in the CDR3. The V gene's germline CDR1 is SQVTM and CDR2 ANQGSEA. V dropped 1 base and J dropped 3 bases, with 10 bases sitting between them. For the CDR3, the DNA is TGCAGCGTTGAAGGGGACACGGGCTACGAGCAGTACTTC. Its protein product is CSVEGDTGYEQYF.